There are a few counts of the clone carrying this T cell receptor (beta chain). Its antigen is still unknown. Reverse transcription of all isolated RNA meant that expressed TCRB transcripts were sequenced. Measured with immunoSEQ multiplex PCR; TCRdb has only the in-frame clones, and not every one. The sample yields roughly 610,000 clones, about 14% seen once. Every donor had blood drawn once into heparin, approximately 120 mL on average. CD45RO/CCR7/CD25/CD127/CD95/CD27 staining was used to isolate CD4+ naive, central memory, regulatory and stem cell-like memory cells by sorting. These data are taken from a study of beta chain features in type 1 diabetes. Findings and caveats of the study: Whether HLA type affects TCRB rearrangement stayed undetermined in the present work. Moderately but significantly shorter TCRB CDR3s were found in Type 1 diabetes patients in all four CD4+ subsets.

In germline, CDR1 is MGHDK, CDR2 SYGVNS. This CDR3 has 11 residues. The sequencing input was naive CD4+ T cells from blood. The TCR originated in a man aged 18 to 30 in good health. The rearrangement links TRBV25-1 to TRBJ1-2; D unresolved. The CDR3 sequence is CAVSQYYGYTF. The CDR3 DNA follows: TGTGCGGTAAGCCAGTACTATGGCTACACCTTC.